This entry features one T cell receptor (beta chain) sequence. As yet, its antigen is unknown. The data stem from a study of CD8 T cells in Susac syndrome. Turning to the study itself: Within the group of sequenced Susac syndrome patients, more than five had active disease and about eight were in remission. Regarding the study as a whole: The CD4+ T cell repertoire of patients with Susac syndrome showed no detectable clonal expansion.

The authors reverse transcribed about 0.5 to 1 ug RNA with random hexamers. TCR beta CDR3 was amplified by immunoSEQ covering 54 Vbeta and 13 Jbeta. TCRdb re-analysed the immunoSEQ multiplex PCR reads in MiXCR, keeping a single row per CDR3 protein. Of under 250,000 distinct CDR3 sequences listed, 94% are singletons. The CDR3 loop spans 15 amino acids. V was cut by 3 bases and J by 4 bases, with 18 bases left in between. Germline CDR1 reads DFQATT; CDR2 reads SNEGSKA (reference sequence). J is TRBJ2-5 and V is TRBV20-1; D is unresolved. This clonotype was obtained from a human donor with Susac syndrome. Sequencing was carried out using CD4+ T cells from PBMCs. CDR3 nucleotides: TGCAGTGCTAGGGCACGCGGCGCTCCCCGAGAGACCCAGTACTTC. This gives the protein CSARARGAPRETQYF.